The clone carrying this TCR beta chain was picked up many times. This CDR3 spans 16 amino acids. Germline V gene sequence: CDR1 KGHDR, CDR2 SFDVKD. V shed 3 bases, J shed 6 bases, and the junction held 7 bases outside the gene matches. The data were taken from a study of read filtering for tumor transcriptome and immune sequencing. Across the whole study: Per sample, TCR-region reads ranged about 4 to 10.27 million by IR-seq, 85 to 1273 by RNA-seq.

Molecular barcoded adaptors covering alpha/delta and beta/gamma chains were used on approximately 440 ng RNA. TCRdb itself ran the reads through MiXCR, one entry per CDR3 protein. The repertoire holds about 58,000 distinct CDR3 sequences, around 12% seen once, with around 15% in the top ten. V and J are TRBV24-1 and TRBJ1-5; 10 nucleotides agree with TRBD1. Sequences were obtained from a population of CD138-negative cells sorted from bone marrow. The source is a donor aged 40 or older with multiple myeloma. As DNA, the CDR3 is TGTGCCACCAGTGATCGCGACAGGGGGCTATTTCAGCCCCAGCATTTT. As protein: CATSDRDRGLFQPQHF.